What follows are 16 T cell receptor beta chains derived from one specimen sequenced in a study of T cell changes during pregnancy in multiple sclerosis. The assay was immunoSEQ multiplex PCR, and TCRdb's table has in-frame clones only and misses some. Of some 28,000 clones in the sample, 80% to 90% are singletons; the top ten hold about 3.3%. Sequenced material: CD4+ T cells from peripheral blood mononuclear cells, taken in the first trimester of pregnancy. Receptors originate from a female donor in good health, enrolled as a control in a pregnancy study.

This chain joins TRBV7-8 and TRBJ1-2; D is ambiguous. Germline V CDR1 and CDR2: SGHVS, FQNEAQ. Trimming stripped 2 bases from V and 4 bases from J, with 8 bases between. CDR3 size: 13 residues. As DNA, the CDR3 is TGTGCCAGCAGCTTACCAACAGCCTATGGCTACACCTTC. This gives the protein CASSLPTAYGYTF.

This clone was recorded only once. This sequence joins TRBV2 and TRBJ2-1; D not resolved. CDR1 and CDR2 (germline): SNHLY, FYNNEI. V gave up 6 bases and J gave up 13 bases, with 13 bases separating them. The CDR3 loop spans 11 amino acids. The CDR3 DNA follows: TGTGCCAGCAGGTCGCCTACCCCCCAGTTCTTC. Its protein is CASRSPTPQFF.

V gene TRBV9 combines with J gene TRBJ2-3; 9 nucleotides agree with TRBD2. Germline CDR1 reads SGDLS; CDR2 reads YYNGEE. This CDR3 is 15 amino acids long. V was pared by 3 bases and J by 2 bases, with 4 bases of the junction left unmatched. The DNA for the CDR3 is TGTGCCAGCAGCGCCAGCGGGGGGATCACAGATACGCAGTATTTT. Its translation: CASSASGGITDTQYF.

This clone has a single count. This sequence joins TRBV28 and TRBJ1-4, with D possibly being TRBD1 (5 bases). The germline V gene encodes CDR1 MDHEN and CDR2 SYDVKM. Deletions cut 6 bases from V and 8 bases from J, with 13 bases between. CDR3 size: 13 residues. The chain's CDR3 is CASRGGNAEKLFF. CDR3 nucleotides: TGTGCCAGCAGGGGGGGTAATGCCGAAAAACTGTTTTTT. The variable domain in full, with the rest retrieved from reference TRBV28 and TRBJ1-4, is DVKVTQSSRYLVKRTGEKVFLECVQDMDHENMFWYRQDPGLGLRLIYFSYDVKMKEKGDIPEGYSVSREKKERFSLILESASTNQTSMYLCASRGGNAEKLFFGSGTQLSVL.

V usage is TRBV28 and J usage is TRBJ1-2; perhaps TRBD1 as D (6 bases). Trimming cost V 7 bases and J 8 bases, with 14 bases left between them. Germline V CDR1 and CDR2: MDHEN, SYDVKM. The CDR3 length is 12 residues. CDR3 nucleotide sequence: TGTGCCAGCATAACAGGGTTCGGCGGCTACACCTTC. Translating gives CASITGFGGYTF.

The chain is built from TRBV28 and TRBJ1-6, with D possibly matching TRBD1 (6 bases). V was pared by 6 bases and J by 6 bases, with 12 bases between. CDR1 MDHEN and CDR2 SYDVKM come from the germline V gene. CDR3 size: 14 residues. The CDR3 region is CASSPGTTNSPLHF. CDR3 nucleotides: TGTGCCAGCAGCCCCGGGACAACTAATTCACCCCTCCACTTT.

The chain carries TRBV4-1 and TRBJ1-2; 7 nucleotides line up with TRBD1. From germline, CDR1 is MGHRA and CDR2 YSYEKL. Trimming took 4 bases from V and 0 from J; bases not matched to a gene: 5. The length of the CDR3 is 15 residues. In DNA form, the CDR3 reads TGCGCCAGCAGCCGCCCCGGGACAGCTAACTATGGCTACACCTTC. Its translation: CASSRPGTANYGYTF.

The CDR3: CATKQAEGRDTQYF. The CDR3 DNA is TGTGCCACCAAACAGGCGGAGGGGCGGGATACGCAGTATTTT. This chain joins TRBV7-8 and TRBJ2-3, with D possibly being TRBD2 (6 bases). Germline loops: CDR1 SGHVS, CDR2 FQNEAQ. The ends were cut back, 10 bases at V and 6 bases at J, with 20 bases in the middle. The CDR3 has 14 residues.

This chain uses TRBV18 with TRBJ2-5; tentatively, D is TRBD2 (5 bases). This CDR3 is built from 14 residues. V lost 3 bases, J lost 5 bases, and 13 bases lay in between. Per the germline V gene, CDR1 is KGHSH and CDR2 is LQKENI. The CDR3 reads CASSPRSGRETQYF. CDR3 in DNA: TGTGCCAGCTCACCCCGGAGCGGTCGGGAGACCCAGTACTTC. The variable domain in full, completed from reference TRBV18 and TRBJ2-5, reads NAGVMQNPRHLVRRRGQEARLRCSPMKGHSHVYWYRQLPEEGLKFMVYLQKENIIDESGMPKERFSAEFPKEGPSILRIQQVVRGDSAAYFCASSPRSGRETQYFGPGTRLLVL.

This chain uses TRBV2 with TRBJ1-2, with 7 bases aligning to TRBD1. The V gene end was trimmed by 1 base and the J gene end by 4 bases; junction bases not matched to a gene: 15. This CDR3 is 18 amino acids long. CDR1 and CDR2 (germline): SNHLY, FYNNEI. The CDR3 loop reads CASSEGGGQMGLSYGYTF. CDR3 coding DNA: TGTGCCAGCAGTGAAGGTGGGGGACAGATGGGTTTGAGCTATGGCTACACCTTC.

The chain couples TRBV7-2 to TRBJ1-5; 7 nucleotides agree with TRBD1. The V segment lost 2 bases and the J segment 6 bases; nucleotides outside the gene matches: 4. CDR1 SGHTA and CDR2 FQGNSA come from the germline V gene. This CDR3 is 14 amino acids long. CDR3 in DNA: TGTGCCAGCAGCTTAATGCAGGGGGGTCAGCCCCAGCATTTT. Its protein is CASSLMQGGQPQHF. The full variable domain, rest sourced from reference TRBV7-2 and TRBJ1-5, is GAGVSQSPSNKVTEKGKDVELRCDPISGHTALYWYRQSLGQGLEFLIYFQGNSAPDKSGLPSDRFSAERTGGSVSTLTIQRTQQEDSAVYLCASSLMQGGQPQHFGDGTRLSIL.

The J gene is TRBJ1-1, the V gene TRBV28; possibly TRBD1 for D (6 bases). The V end was cut by 1 base, the J end by 1 base, with 16 bases between. CDR1 is MDHEN and CDR2 is SYDVKM in the germline V gene. This CDR3 has 17 amino acids. The CDR3 bases are TGTGCCAGCAGTTTATTAACAGGGAGGGACCAGAACACTGAAGCTTTCTTT. As protein: CASSLLTGRDQNTEAFF.

This rearrangement joins TRBV18 to TRBJ1-6; 7 bases map to TRBD1. The CDR3 length is 15 residues. V was clipped by 2 bases and J by 5 bases; unmatched bases: 3. Germline lookup yields CDR1 KGHSH and CDR2 LQKENI. The CDR3 DNA sequence: TGTGCCAGCTCACCAGGACAGGCCGATAATTCACCCCTCCACTTT. Translated: CASSPGQADNSPLHF. The whole variable domain, remainder taken from reference TRBV18 and TRBJ1-6, is NAGVMQNPRHLVRRRGQEARLRCSPMKGHSHVYWYRQLPEEGLKFMVYLQKENIIDESGMPKERFSAEFPKEGPSILRIQQVVRGDSAAYFCASSPGQADNSPLHFGNGTRLTVT.

The chain has TRBV5-4 and TRBJ2-2, with a tentative D call TRBD2 (6 bases). Trimming shortened V by 0 bases and J by 0 bases, and 15 bases separated the two germline ends. This CDR3 is 18 amino acids long. Germline V gene data show CDR1 as SGHNT and CDR2 as YYREEE (reference sequence). The CDR3 loop reads CASSLGSGRETNTGELFF. The DNA for the CDR3 is TGTGCCAGCAGCTTGGGATCGGGGCGGGAAACGAACACCGGGGAGCTGTTTTTT.

This rearrangement joins TRBV10-2 to TRBJ2-1; TRBD2 agrees at 9 bases. With V trimmed by 3 bases and J by 4 bases, 4 bases remained unmatched. The CDR3 totals 15 residues. Germline values: CDR1 WSHSY, CDR2 SAAADI. CDR3 sequence (DNA): TGCGCCAGCAGTGACCGAAGCGGGAGGTACAATGAGCAGTTCTTC. Its translation is CASSDRSGRYNEQFF.

V gene TRBV5-4 combines with J gene TRBJ2-3, with 12 bases fitting TRBD2. With V trimmed by 5 bases and J by 2 bases, 6 bases remained unmatched. The CDR3 extends over 16 amino acids. The germline V gene encodes CDR1 SGHNT and CDR2 YYREEE (reference sequence). In DNA, the CDR3 is TGTGCCAGCAGACCCGGGACTAGCGGGTTCACAGATACGCAGTATTTT. Translated: CASRPGTSGFTDTQYF.